The entry that follows covers one T cell receptor (beta chain) sequence. Germline lookup yields CDR1 MNHGY and CDR2 SAAAGT. V was pared by 4 bases and J by 7 bases, with 10 bases between. The CDR3 is 13 amino acids. The treatment was: preoperative locoregional IRX-2 cytokine immunotherapy. Patients received preoperative, locoregional IRX-2 cytokine immunotherapy in a phase Ib study. The data were produced by immunoSEQ multiplex PCR, yet TCRdb's version contains in-frame clones alone and is incomplete. The repertoire holds 30,000 to 45,000 clones, with 80% to 90% as singletons. These data come from a study of preoperative IRX-2 immunotherapy in early breast cancer.

Sequencing was performed on lymph node tissue, taken after IRX-2 immunotherapy. The chain carries TRBV6-8 and TRBJ2-2, with D uncertain. The source is a human donor with breast cancer. The CDR3 DNA reads as TGTGCCAGCAGTTCCATGAGAGGCGGGGAGCTGTTTTTT. Its translation: CASSSMRGGELFF.